The rows below give T cell receptor beta chains drawn from one sample of a study of control samples from healthy donors and cancer patients. Using immunoSEQ multiplex PCR, the repertoire was profiled, and TCRdb retains in-frame clones only, with some absent. The data show over 150,000 clones, 94% seen once. The source material was PBMCs. The receptors stem from a man in his sixties with colorectal cancer. The CDR3 runs from the conserved cysteine through the conserved F or W. Rows give clone size only sometimes, using once, few, many, or a class for an expanded clone.

cdr3_aa cdr3_length j_call clone_size v_call
CATADYKNIQYF 12 TRBJ2-4 - TRBV19
CATLRGELNYGYTF 14 TRBJ1-2 - TRBV13
CASSSAGGPDTQYF 14 TRBJ2-3 - TRBV7-2
CASSHWGRGSGANVLTF 17 TRBJ2-6 - TRBV25-1
CASSKMGLNTGELFF 15 TRBJ2-2 - TRBV6-5
CASSYGSGDTDTQYF 15 TRBJ2-3 - TRBV6-2/TRBV6-3
CASSLAGGGSYEQYF 15 TRBJ2-7 - TRBV11-2
CASRDRGFNYGYTF 14 TRBJ1-2 - TRBV19
CASSLGQPYGYTF 13 TRBJ1-2 once TRBV7-2
CASSRGAVNTEAFF 14 TRBJ1-1 - TRBV18
CAWSRPTSGGANTQYF 16 TRBJ2-3 - TRBV30
CASSVQGAVSPLHF 14 TRBJ1-6 - TRBV19
CASDDRGKGYTF 12 TRBJ1-2 - TRBV25-1
CASSLKGVYTEAFF 14 TRBJ1-1 - TRBV6-6
CASSFLRPDSTRRANVLTF 19 TRBJ2-6 once TRBV27
CASSIWGALGNEKLFF 16 TRBJ1-4 - TRBV19